The rows below give T cell receptor beta chains drawn from one sample of a study of cytomegalovirus exposure and HLA in healthy donors. Sequenced by immunoSEQ multiplex PCR; TCRdb stores in-frame clones only, minus some. In the table there are roughly 180,000 clones, about nine tenths of which are singletons. The specimen sequenced was PBMCs. The receptors shown here come from a man aged 30 to 45 in good health and CMV-seropositive. The CDR3 runs from the conserved cysteine through the conserved F or W. Fields, in order: J gene, D gene, clone size, V gene, CDR3 protein, CDR3 DNA. D genes are given only for firm matches. Some rows mark clone size as missing; the rest say once, few, many or name a class of expanded clone.

j_gene: TRBJ2-1
d_gene: .
abundance: .
v_gene: TRBV4-2
CDR3aa: CASSQGASLSYNEQFF
CDR3nt: TGTGCCAGCAGCCAAGGTGCCAGCCTCTCCTACAATGAGCAGTTCTTC

j_gene: TRBJ1-5
d_gene: TRBD1
abundance: .
v_gene: TRBV6-6
CDR3aa: CASSEGQGGNQPQHF
CDR3nt: TGTGCCAGCAGCGAGGGACAGGGTGGCAATCAGCCCCAGCATTTT

j_gene: TRBJ2-2
d_gene: .
abundance: .
v_gene: TRBV11-3
CDR3aa: CASSLSLGTSNTGELFF
CDR3nt: TGTGCCAGCAGCTTAAGTTTGGGCACCTCGAACACCGGGGAGCTGTTTTTT

j_gene: TRBJ1-2
d_gene: .
abundance: .
v_gene: TRBV7-9
CDR3aa: CASSPQRAGDHYGYTF
CDR3nt: TGTGCCAGCAGCCCACAACGGGCAGGGGATCACTATGGCTACACCTTC

j_gene: TRBJ2-5
d_gene: .
abundance: .
v_gene: TRBV7-3
CDR3aa: CASSLLPGLQETQYF
CDR3nt: TGTGCCAGCAGCCTCCTCCCGGGACTTCAAGAGACCCAGTACTTC

j_gene: TRBJ1-6
d_gene: .
abundance: .
v_gene: TRBV5-6
CDR3aa: CASSFNTHNSPLHF
CDR3nt: TGTGCCAGCAGCTTCAACACCCATAATTCACCCCTCCACTTT

j_gene: TRBJ2-3
d_gene: .
abundance: .
v_gene: TRBV12-5
CDR3aa: CASGLVGAGTDTQYF
CDR3nt: TGTGCTAGTGGTTTGGTGGGGGCCGGGACAGATACGCAGTATTTT

j_gene: TRBJ2-1
d_gene: .
abundance: .
v_gene: TRBV6-5
CDR3aa: CASSPGRDEQFF
CDR3nt: TGTGCCAGCAGTCCCGGACGTGATGAGCAGTTCTTC

j_gene: TRBJ1-1
d_gene: .
abundance: .
v_gene: TRBV6-5
CDR3aa: CASRKGLNTEAFF
CDR3nt: TGTGCCAGCAGAAAGGGCCTGAACACTGAAGCTTTCTTT

j_gene: TRBJ2-1
d_gene: .
abundance: .
v_gene: TRBV10-2
CDR3aa: CASSDLIDSYNEQFF
CDR3nt: TGCGCCAGCAGTGATTTAATCGACTCCTACAATGAGCAGTTCTTC

j_gene: TRBJ2-2
d_gene: .
abundance: .
v_gene: TRBV19
CDR3aa: CASSIGQGVPGELFF
CDR3nt: TGTGCCAGTAGTATTGGGCAGGGAGTTCCCGGGGAGCTGTTTTTT

j_gene: TRBJ2-1
d_gene: .
abundance: .
v_gene: TRBV15
CDR3aa: CATSSRGLQSSYNEQFF
CDR3nt: TGTGCCACCAGCAGCCGGGGGCTCCAGAGCTCCTACAATGAGCAGTTCTTC

j_gene: TRBJ1-4
d_gene: TRBD1
abundance: .
v_gene: TRBV28
CDR3aa: CASRSGGAEKLFF
CDR3nt: TGTGCCAGCAGGTCAGGGGGCGCTGAAAAACTGTTTTTT

j_gene: TRBJ2-7
d_gene: TRBD2
abundance: .
v_gene: TRBV2
CDR3aa: CASSTQLAGGPHEQYF
CDR3nt: TGTGCCAGCAGTACCCAGCTAGCGGGAGGTCCGCACGAGCAGTACTTC

j_gene: TRBJ2-6
d_gene: TRBD1
abundance: once
v_gene: TRBV4-3
CDR3aa: CASSPQGKAGANVLTF
CDR3nt: TGCGCCAGCAGCCCACAGGGGAAGGCTGGGGCCAACGTCCTGACTTTC

j_gene: TRBJ2-7
d_gene: .
abundance: once
v_gene: TRBV11-2
CDR3aa: CASSLLGWSYEQYF
CDR3nt: TGTGCCAGCAGCTTATTAGGCTGGTCCTACGAGCAGTACTTC

j_gene: TRBJ1-2
d_gene: TRBD1
abundance: .
v_gene: TRBV7-2
CDR3aa: CASSLAGGQGNYGYTF
CDR3nt: TGTGCCAGCAGCTTAGCAGGAGGACAGGGGAACTATGGCTACACCTTC

j_gene: TRBJ2-7
d_gene: TRBD2
abundance: .
v_gene: TRBV7-2
CDR3aa: CASSSGLAGGNEQYF
CDR3nt: TGTGCCAGCAGCTCGGGACTAGCGGGAGGCAACGAGCAGTACTTC

j_gene: TRBJ2-7
d_gene: .
abundance: .
v_gene: TRBV9
CDR3aa: CASSDGMKDEQYF
CDR3nt: TGTGCCAGCAGCGACGGGATGAAGGACGAGCAGTACTTC

j_gene: TRBJ1-2
d_gene: .
abundance: .
v_gene: TRBV30
CDR3aa: CAWRQGFYGYTF
CDR3nt: TGTGCCTGGAGACAGGGATTCTATGGCTACACCTTC

j_gene: TRBJ1-5
d_gene: TRBD1
abundance: once
v_gene: TRBV23-1
CDR3aa: CAFQGDFWQPQHF
CDR3nt: TGCGCCTTTCAGGGGGATTTCTGGCAGCCCCAGCATTTT

j_gene: TRBJ2-7
d_gene: TRBD2
abundance: .
v_gene: TRBV10-2
CDR3aa: CASNLAGGGSYEQYF
CDR3nt: TGCGCCAGCAATCTAGCGGGAGGGGGCTCCTACGAGCAGTACTTC